The 25 T cell receptor beta chains below were found in one sample sequenced in a study of cytomegalovirus exposure and HLA in healthy donors. 60 Vbeta and 13 Jbeta primers were used in PCR. Repertoires were generated with immunoSEQ multiplex PCR, while TCRdb's copy carries only in-frame clones and drops some. The sample lists around 150,000 clones; under 10% were seen once. Material for sequencing was PBMCs. These receptors originate from a woman in her forties in good health and CMV-seropositive.

In its sample, this clone was seen a few times. This sequence joins TRBV18 and TRBJ1-5; TRBD1 is a possible D gene (6 bases). CDR3 length equals 13 residues. Trimming shortened V by 3 bases and J by 9 bases, and 12 bases separated the two germline ends. Looked up from germline, CDR1 is KGHSH and CDR2 is LQKENI. As DNA, the CDR3 is TGTGCCAGCTCACCGGGGGCTGGGGGGCCCCAGCATTTT. It is translated as CASSPGAGGPQHF. Filled out from reference TRBV18 and TRBJ1-5, the complete variable domain reads NAGVMQNPRHLVRRRGQEARLRCSPMKGHSHVYWYRQLPEEGLKFMVYLQKENIIDESGMPKERFSAEFPKEGPSILRIQQVVRGDSAAYFCASSPGAGGPQHFGDGTRLSIL.

This clone has a handful of counts. The chain couples TRBV7-2 to TRBJ1-2; 7 positions agree with TRBD1. The V segment lost 0 bases and the J segment 2 bases; nucleotides outside the gene matches: 0. The length of the CDR3 is 14 residues. Per the germline V gene, CDR1 is SGHTA and CDR2 is FQGNSA. CDR3: CASSLATGNYGYTF. The DNA of the CDR3 is TGTGCCAGCAGCTTAGCGACAGGGAACTATGGCTACACCTTC.

This clone appeared a few times. The chain has TRBV5-6 and TRBJ1-5; D is possibly TRBD1 (6 bases). The CDR3 length is 13 residues. The germline V gene has CDR1 SGHDT and CDR2 YYEEEE. V lost 4 bases, J lost 6 bases, and 11 bases lay in between. CDR3 region: CASSPRGGQPQHF. As DNA, the CDR3 is TGTGCCAGCAGCCCTCGAGGGGGTCAGCCCCAGCATTTT.

This clone was seen a handful of times. The junction differs from germline at one of its ends, possibly a read error. The chain carries TRBV2 and TRBJ2-7; D is possibly TRBD2 (5 bases). Per the germline V gene, CDR1 is SNHLY and CDR2 is FYNNEI. This CDR3 has 11 residues. The CDR3 region has the DNA TGTGCCAGCAGTGAAGGGTCAGGAGGACACTTC. As protein: CASSEGSGGHF.

This clone occurred a few times. The chain uses TRBV5-6 and TRBJ1-2; D is possibly TRBD1 (6 bases). This CDR3 is 17 amino acids long. The ends were cut back, 6 bases at V and 4 bases at J, with 25 bases in the middle. The germline CDR1 and CDR2 sequences are SGHDT and YYEEEE. CDR3 loop: CASTLLQGFLKAYGYTF. The CDR3, as DNA: TGTGCCAGCACCTTATTACAGGGTTTCCTCAAGGCCTATGGCTACACCTTC.

In its sample, this clone was seen a few times. A junction boundary mismatches the germline segment, possibly from a read error. V and J are TRBV29-1 and TRBJ1-2; 7 nucleotides line up with TRBD1. Germline-derived CDR1 and CDR2 are SQVTM and ANQGSEA. This CDR3 has 14 residues. CDR3 coding DNA: TGCAGCGCTGAATGGGTGAGGACAGGACAGGGCTACACCTTC. Translated, it gives CSAEWVRTGQGYTF.

The chain is built from TRBV27 and TRBJ1-2; no clear D gene. With 10 bases removed from V and 0 bases from J, the gap between germline ends came to 15 bases. Germline V gene lookup returns CDR1 MNHEY and CDR2 SMNVEV (reference sequence). The CDR3 is 14 amino acids. The CDR3 DNA reads TGTGCCACCCGACCGGGGTCAGCTAACTATGGCTACACCTTC. It translates to CATRPGSANYGYTF.

As regards this clone: The same CDR3 also results from other DNA sequences found in this sample. The chain is built from TRBV7-2 and TRBJ2-2, with 12 bases that match TRBD2. This CDR3 is 17 amino acids long. Germline CDR1 and CDR2: SGHTA and FQGNSA. Germline trimming cut 2 bases from V and 0 bases from J; bases unmatched to any gene: 1. The DNA of the CDR3 is TGTGCCAGCAGCTTACTAGCGGGGGGGGCGAACACCGGGGAGCTGTTTTTT. It yields the protein CASSLLAGGANTGELFF. The variable domain in full, with the rest retrieved from reference TRBV7-2 and TRBJ2-2, is GAGVSQSPSNKVTEKGKDVELRCDPISGHTALYWYRQSLGQGLEFLIYFQGNSAPDKSGLPSDRFSAERTGGSVSTLTIQRTQQEDSAVYLCASSLLAGGANTGELFFGEGSRLTVL.

This clone was found a few times. The chain joins TRBV6-5 to TRBJ2-7; 8 bases map to TRBD1. Germline V gene sequence: CDR1 MNHEY, CDR2 SVGAGI. V gave up 5 bases and J gave up 1 base; unmatched junction bases: 7. CDR3 length: 15 residues. CDR3 sequence reads: CASSRPQGASYEQYF. Here the CDR3 DNA reads TGTGCCAGCAGTCGACCGCAGGGGGCATCCTACGAGCAGTACTTC.

This clone was seen a handful of times. This chain uses TRBV29-1 with TRBJ1-5; 10 bases map to TRBD1. The ends lost 6 bases at V and 5 bases at J; junction bases unmatched: 10. Germline values: CDR1 SQVTM, CDR2 ANQGSEA. This CDR3 spans 15 amino acids. CDR3 in amino acids: CSVMNDGQGDQPQHF. The CDR3 DNA follows: TGCAGCGTCATGAACGATGGACAGGGGGATCAGCCCCAGCATTTT.

This clone showed up just once. The chain joins TRBV5-1 to TRBJ2-2, with 8 bases identical to TRBD1. V lost 0 bases, J lost 11 bases, and 9 bases stayed unmatched. The CDR3 extends over 15 amino acids. CDR1 SGHRS and CDR2 YFSETQ come from the germline V gene. The CDR3, as DNA: TGCGCCAGCAGCTTGGGCCAGGGGGCTGGTAATGAGCTGTTTTTT. Amino acid sequence: CASSLGQGAGNELFF. The variable domain in full, completed from reference TRBV5-1 and TRBJ2-2, reads KAGVTQTPRYLIKTRGQQVTLSCSPISGHRSVSWYQQTPGQGLQFLFEYFSETQRNKGNFPGRFSGRQFSNSRSEMNVSTLELGDSALYLCASSLGQGAGNELFFGEGSRLTVL.

V and J are TRBV19 and TRBJ1-1; D might be TRBD1 (5 bases). Trimming removed 6 bases from V and 5 bases from J, with 16 bases in between. The CDR3 length is 14 residues. Germline lookup yields CDR1 LNHDA and CDR2 SQIVND (reference sequence). The CDR3: CASRTDTRWTEAFF. The CDR3 nucleotides are TGTGCCAGTAGAACGGACACTCGCTGGACTGAAGCTTTCTTT.

The V gene is TRBV6-5, the J gene TRBJ1-2; weak D call: TRBD1 (6 bases). Germline values: CDR1 MNHEY, CDR2 SVGAGI. The CDR3 length is 16 residues. V lost 1 base, J lost 6 bases, and 18 bases lay in between. CDR3 sequence: CASSYWSGGGPHGYTF. DNA for the CDR3: TGTGCCAGCAGTTACTGGTCGGGAGGGGGACCCCATGGCTACACCTTC.

This clone was counted only a few times. The chain combines TRBV9 with TRBJ2-5; D is perhaps TRBD2 (6 bases). CDR1 is SGDLS, CDR2 YYNGEE, per germline. This CDR3 has 15 amino acids. V lost 0 bases, J lost 2 bases, and 11 bases lay in between. CDR3 sequence: CASSVGGVLQETQYF. The CDR3 coding sequence is TGTGCCAGCAGCGTAGGGGGGGTCCTACAAGAGACCCAGTACTTC.

This clone was found a few times. The chain combines TRBV5-4 with TRBJ1-1, with D uncertain. Germline lookup yields CDR1 SGHNT and CDR2 YYREEE (reference sequence). The CDR3 has 14 residues. Deletions cut 5 bases from V and 4 bases from J, with 15 bases between. In DNA, the CDR3 is TGTGCCAGCAGATTTGACCTAGTGGGCACTGAAGCTTTCTTT. This encodes CASRFDLVGTEAFF. The complete variable domain, with remaining parts taken from reference TRBV5-4 and TRBJ1-1, reads ETGVTQSPTHLIKTRGQQVTLRCSSQSGHNTVSWYQQALGQGPQFIFQYYREEENGRGNFPPRFSGLQFPNYSSELNVNALELDDSALYLCASRFDLVGTEAFFGQGTRLTVV.

This clone turned up a few times. This sequence joins TRBV5-1 and TRBJ2-7; 8 bases align to TRBD1. Unmatched junction bases numbered 12, after V lost 4 bases and J lost 6 bases. Per the germline V gene, CDR1 is SGHRS and CDR2 is YFSETQ. The CDR3 is 15 residues long. For the CDR3, the DNA is TGCGCCAGCAGCCCCCGACAGGGGTCGAGAGGCGAGCAGTACTTC. Translated: CASSPRQGSRGEQYF.

The gene calls are TRBV7-2 and TRBJ2-1, with TRBD2 matching over 7 bases. Germline CDR1 is SGHTA and CDR2 is FQGNSA. The CDR3 covers 16 residues. The V and J ends lost 5 bases and 2 bases, in that order; junction bases with no gene match: 9. The CDR3, as DNA: TGTGCCAGCAGCCTCAATCAGCGGGGACCCTACAATGAGCAGTTCTTC. Its protein product is CASSLNQRGPYNEQFF. Full variable domain (rest looked up from reference TRBV7-2 and TRBJ2-1): GAGVSQSPSNKVTEKGKDVELRCDPISGHTALYWYRQSLGQGLEFLIYFQGNSAPDKSGLPSDRFSAERTGGSVSTLTIQRTQQEDSAVYLCASSLNQRGPYNEQFFGPGTRLTVL.

V is TRBV11-3 and J is TRBJ2-7; a weak D match, TRBD1 (6 bases). V was pared by 6 bases and J by 2 bases, with 14 bases between. Germline CDR1 reads SGHNT; CDR2 reads YENEEA. There are 14 residues in the CDR3. The CDR3 nucleotides are TGTGCCAGCAGGGTTACCCAGGGGACCTACGAGCAGTACTTC. It is translated as CASRVTQGTYEQYF.

Only a few counts were recorded for this clone. The chain couples TRBV25-1 to TRBJ1-4; a weak D match, TRBD1 (5 bases). CDR1 MGHDK and CDR2 SYGVNS come from the germline V gene. This CDR3 comprises 14 residues. V was trimmed by 3 bases and J by 8 bases, leaving 13 bases between them. The CDR3 DNA reads TGTGCCAGCAGTGACCCTCTTAAGGGGGAAAAACTGTTTTTT. Translating gives CASSDPLKGEKLFF.

This clone was seen more than once but under ten times. CDR3 residues: CASSLKGVGGEQFF. As DNA, the CDR3 is TGTGCCAGCAGCTTGAAGGGTGTGGGGGGTGAGCAGTTCTTC. V and J are TRBV5-4 and TRBJ2-1, with D possibly matching TRBD2 (6 bases). Germline V lookup: CDR1 SGHNT, CDR2 YYREEE (reference sequence). Trimming stripped 1 base from V and 9 bases from J, with 14 bases between. The CDR3 has 14 amino acids.

This clone has more than one count but fewer than ten. The gene calls are TRBV2 and TRBJ1-6; D is unresolved. The CDR3 is made up of 11 amino acids. Germline V lookup: CDR1 SNHLY, CDR2 FYNNEI. V lost 4 bases and J 11 bases, leaving 6 bases between the germline ends. Here the CDR3 DNA reads TGTGCCAGCAGTGGAGACACACCCCTCCACTTT. Its translation is CASSGDTPLHF.

The chain's CDR3 is CASSSFGGATFYGYTF. Here the CDR3 DNA reads TGTGCCAGTAGTTCTTTTGGGGGGGCGACCTTCTATGGCTACACCTTC. The chain employs TRBV19 and TRBJ1-2, with D possibly TRBD1 on 6 matching bases. The CDR3 covers 16 residues. CDR1 and CDR2 (germline): LNHDA, SQIVND (reference sequence). Trimming took off 5 bases at V and 4 bases at J, with 20 bases between the two ends.

This clone was detected a few times. The CDR3, as DNA: TGCAGCGTTGAAAGTTCCGACAGGGGGCGAACTGAAGCTTTCTTT. Translation gives CSVESSDRGRTEAFF. The rearrangement joins TRBV29-1 to TRBJ1-1; 10 bases are a match to TRBD1. The trim removed 2 bases at V and 5 bases at J, leaving 8 bases unmatched. The germline gives CDR1 SQVTM, CDR2 ANQGSEA. CDR3 size: 15 residues.

The chain recombines TRBV10-3 with TRBJ2-1, with D possibly TRBD1 on 6 matching bases. This CDR3 has 12 residues. The V end was cut by 6 bases, the J end by 8 bases, with 11 bases between. Germline CDR1 and CDR2: ENHRY and SYGVKD. This chain's CDR3 is CAIRTQGHEQFF. The CDR3 nucleotides read TGTGCCATCAGGACTCAGGGGCATGAGCAGTTCTTC.

This clone was seen a few times. One end of the junction does not line up with germline, which may come from a read error. This chain joins TRBV7-6 and TRBJ2-7; weak D call: TRBD1 (5 bases). There are 13 residues in the CDR3. The germline gives CDR1 SGHVS, CDR2 FNYEAQ. The CDR3 DNA reads TGTGCCAGAAGCTCAGGGCCCAACTACGAGCAGTACTTC. The encoded protein is CARSSGPNYEQYF. Filled out from reference TRBV7-6 and TRBJ2-7, the complete variable domain reads GAGVSQSPRYKVTKRGQDVALRCDPISGHVSLYWYRQALGQGPEFLTYFNYEAQQDKSGLPNDRFSAERPEGSISTLTIQRTEQRDSAMYRCARSSGPNYEQYFGPGTRLTVT.